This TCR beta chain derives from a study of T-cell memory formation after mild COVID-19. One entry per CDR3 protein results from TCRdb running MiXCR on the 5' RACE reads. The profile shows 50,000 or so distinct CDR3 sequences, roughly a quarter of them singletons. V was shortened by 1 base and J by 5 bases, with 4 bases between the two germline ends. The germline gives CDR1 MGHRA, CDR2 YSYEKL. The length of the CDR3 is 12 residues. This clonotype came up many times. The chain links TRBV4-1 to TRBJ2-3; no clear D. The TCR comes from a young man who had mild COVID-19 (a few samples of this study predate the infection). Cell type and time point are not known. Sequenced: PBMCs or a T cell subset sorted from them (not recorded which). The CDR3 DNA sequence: TGCGCCAGCAGCCAAGCGGGAGATACGCAGTATTTT. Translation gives CASSQAGDTQYF.